Below are 30 T cell receptor beta chains sequenced from a single sample in a study of breast tumors, draining lymph nodes, adjacent tissues. Axillary draining lymph nodes of breast cancer patients supplied the node samples. TCRdb reprocessed the multiplex PCR reads via MiXCR and lists one record per CDR3 protein. The table has 150,000 to 200,000 distinct CDR3 sequences, roughly a third seen once. The sequencing input was axillary lymph node tissue. The receptors shown here come from a female donor with breast cancer. Some clones in this sample may be carry-over from other donors' samples.

For this clonotype: Since a much larger clone is just one base distant, this may be a read error. This chain links TRBV7-2 with TRBJ2-3; 11 nucleotides line up with TRBD2. CDR3 length: 16 residues. The ends lost 5 bases at V and 0 bases at J; junction bases unmatched: 4. CDR1 is SGHTA, CDR2 FQGNSA, per germline. DNA of the CDR3: TGTGCCAGCAGCCGAAGACTAGCGGGAAGCACAGATACGCAGTATTTT. Translating gives CASSRRLAGSTDTQYF.

This clonotype was counted many times. The chain employs TRBV3-1 and TRBJ1-6; D remains ambiguous. Germline V gene data show CDR1 as LGHDT and CDR2 as YNNKEL (reference sequence). The length of the CDR3 is 15 residues. Trimming took 0 bases from V and 3 from J, leaving 6 bases between them. The DNA of the CDR3 is TGTGCCAGCAGCCAAGAGGGATTCTATAATTCACCCCTCCACTTT. It yields the protein CASSQEGFYNSPLHF.

This clonotype has at least ten counts. The chain couples TRBV2 to TRBJ1-5; D call uncertain. The CDR3 loop spans 15 amino acids. Per germline, CDR1 SNHLY and CDR2 FYNNEI. The V end was cut by 7 bases, the J end by 0 bases, with 13 bases between. The CDR3 nucleotides are TGTGCCAGCATCCCGAACTACAGTAGCAATCAGCCCCAGCATTTT. Residues: CASIPNYSSNQPQHF. The full variable domain, its missing parts supplied by reference TRBV2 and TRBJ1-5, is EPEVTQTPSHQVTQMGQEVILRCVPISNHLYFYWYRQILGQKVEFLVSFYNNEISEKSEIFDDQFSVERPDGSNFTLKIRSTKLEDSAMYFCASIPNYSSNQPQHFGDGTRLSIL.

The table lists this clonotype with many counts. The V gene is TRBV7-9, the J gene TRBJ2-2, with a possible D match to TRBD2 (5 bases). CDR1 is SEHNR and CDR2 is FQNEAQ in the germline V gene (reference sequence). Trimming cost V 5 bases and J 4 bases, with 14 bases left between them. CDR3 size: 15 residues. DNA of the CDR3: TGTGCCAGCAGCCCCTCGGGGTGGTTCACCGGGGAGCTGTTTTTT. It is translated as CASSPSGWFTGELFF.

This clonotype has at least ten counts. V usage is TRBV4-2 and J usage is TRBJ1-2, with D uncertain. CDR1 is LGHNA and CDR2 is YNFKEQ in the germline V gene. The CDR3 extends over 16 amino acids. Trimming took off 1 base at V and 3 bases at J, with 15 bases between the two ends. The CDR3 spells CASSQGSDGPHYGYTF. Here the CDR3 DNA reads TGTGCCAGCAGCCAAGGGTCGGACGGGCCTCACTATGGCTACACCTTC.

This clonotype was observed at least ten times. The genes are TRBV20-1 and TRBJ2-5; D may be TRBD2 (5 bases). The CDR3 consists of 12 residues. Germline V gene sequence: CDR1 DFQATT, CDR2 SNEGSKA (reference sequence). The V end lost 7 bases, the J end lost 7 bases, and 16 bases lay between the germline ends. CDR3 sequence (DNA): TGCAGTGTAGATGGCCTGGCGGGGACCCAGTACTTC. Its protein product is CSVDGLAGTQYF.

This clonotype was detected only a few times. CDR3 bases: TGTGCCAGCAGTGAAGTCTCCGTCAACACTGAAGCTTTCTTT. Amino acids: CASSEVSVNTEAFF. The chain combines TRBV2 with TRBJ1-1, with no clear D. Germline CDR1 and CDR2: SNHLY and FYNNEI. V lost 1 base and J 2 bases, leaving 8 bases between the germline ends. This CDR3 is 14 amino acids long.

This clonotype was seen many times. The chain combines TRBV14 with TRBJ1-2; D unresolved. The germline V and J ends were trimmed by 4 bases and 4 bases, with 16 bases remaining between them. The CDR3 totals 15 residues. CDR1 and CDR2 from the germline V gene are SGHDN and FVKESK. This chain's CDR3 is CASSPYKRGGYGYTF. CDR3 sequence (DNA): TGTGCCAGCAGCCCCTACAAGCGGGGAGGCTATGGCTACACCTTC. Full variable domain (rest looked up from reference TRBV14 and TRBJ1-2): EAGVTQFPSHSVIEKGQTVTLRCDPISGHDNLYWYRRVMGKEIKFLLHFVKESKQDESGMPNNRFLAERTGGTYSTLKVQPAELEDSGVYFCASSPYKRGGYGYTFGSGTRLTVV.

This clonotype was detected only a few times. A much bigger clone sits one base away, suggesting this may be a read error. The conserved phenylalanine or tryptophan is not found at the CDR3 terminus, so this likely reflects a read error. The chain uses TRBV9 and TRBJ2-7; D remains ambiguous. Germline assignment: CDR1 SGDLS and CDR2 YYNGEE. The V end was cut by 2 bases, the J end by 4 bases, with 10 bases between. The CDR3 runs 13 residues. The CDR3 region is CASSVGLLYEQYS. The CDR3 DNA reads TGTGCCAGCAGCGTGGGCCTTTTATACGAGCAGTACTCC.

The sample holds a few counts of this clonotype. A much larger clone is a single base away; this may be a read error. The J gene is TRBJ1-4, the V gene TRBV3-1; D unclear. V was pared by 6 bases and J by 8 bases, with 7 bases between. Germline lookup yields CDR1 LGHDT and CDR2 YNNKEL (reference sequence). The CDR3 length is 11 residues. The CDR3 bases are TGTGCCAGCAGTATGGGGGAAAAACTGTTTTTT. Its protein product is CASSMGEKLFF. Full variable domain (remainder filled in from reference TRBV3-1 and TRBJ1-4): DTAVSQTPKYLVTQMGNDKSIKCEQNLGHDTMYWYKQDSKKFLKIMFSYNNKELIINETVPNRFSPKSPDKAHLNLHINSLELGDSAVYFCASSMGEKLFFGSGTQLSVL.

This chain connects TRBV4-2 to TRBJ2-5, with TRBD1 identical over 9 bases. The germline CDR1 and CDR2 sequences are LGHNA and YNFKEQ. This CDR3 spans 16 amino acids. Trimming cost V 0 bases and J 2 bases; bases outside gene matches: 4. CDR3 nucleotides: TGTGCCAGCAGCCAAGAAACGGGACAGGGACAAGAGACCCAGTACTTC. Encoded protein: CASSQETGQGQETQYF.

This clonotype appeared a few times. The chain has TRBV6-1 and TRBJ2-1, with D uncertain. CDR1 MNHNS and CDR2 SASEGT come from the germline V gene. CDR3 length: 15 residues. V lost 3 bases to trimming and J lost 0 bases, with 9 bases between them. The CDR3 nucleotides are TGTGCCAGCAGTGATGGAGTTAGCTCCTACAATGAGCAGTTCTTC. It encodes CASSDGVSSYNEQFF.

In its sample, this clonotype was seen many times. V is TRBV18 and J is TRBJ2-7; TRBD2 matches at 8 bases. Germline CDR1 is KGHSH and CDR2 is LQKENI. J lost 4 bases, V lost 3 bases, and 2 bases had no gene match. The CDR3 has 13 residues. This CDR3 reads CASSPERGYEQYF. In nucleotides, the CDR3 is TGTGCCAGCTCACCGGAGCGGGGGTACGAGCAGTACTTC. Combining the CDR3 with reference TRBV18 and TRBJ2-7 gives the whole variable domain NAGVMQNPRHLVRRRGQEARLRCSPMKGHSHVYWYRQLPEEGLKFMVYLQKENIIDESGMPKERFSAEFPKEGPSILRIQQVVRGDSAAYFCASSPERGYEQYFGPGTRLTVT.

This clonotype appeared many times. The chain is built from TRBV20-1 and TRBJ2-5; maybe TRBD2 (5 bases). CDR1 is DFQATT, CDR2 SNEGSKA, per germline (reference sequence). Between the trimmed V and J ends, which lost 6 bases and 3 bases, there was a span of 8 bases. The CDR3 consists of 11 residues. CDR3 loop: CSALEEETQYF. CDR3 bases: TGCAGTGCGTTGGAGGAAGAGACCCAGTACTTC.

This clonotype was seen once. The J gene is TRBJ2-5, the V gene TRBV9, with 12 bases identical to TRBD2. There are 17 residues in the CDR3. Per germline, CDR1 SGDLS and CDR2 YYNGEE. V lost 0 bases, J lost 7 bases, and 10 bases stayed unmatched. CDR3 nucleotides: TGTGCCAGCAGCGTAGGGCTGGGACTAGCGGGTTCAGCGACCCAGTACTTC. Translation: CASSVGLGLAGSATQYF.

This clonotype was seen at least ten times. This CDR3 reads CASSLWARGEQYF. Written as DNA, the CDR3 is TGTGCCAGCAGCCTCTGGGCCAGAGGGGAGCAGTACTTC. The V and J genes are TRBV9 and TRBJ2-7; TRBD2 might be the D (5 bases). Trimming removed 4 bases at V and 7 bases at J, with 15 bases between. The germline CDR1 and CDR2 sequences are SGDLS and YYNGEE. This CDR3 has 13 residues.

V usage is TRBV19 and J usage is TRBJ2-7; D gene unclear. The CDR3 is 13 residues long. CDR1 is LNHDA, CDR2 SQIVND, per germline (reference sequence). Deletions cut 10 bases from V and 3 bases from J, with 16 bases between. The CDR3 DNA is TGTGCCACCTCCCGAGGCAGAGACTACGAGCAGTACTTC. This codes for CATSRGRDYEQYF.

A few counts support this clonotype. This sequence joins TRBV12-3 or TRBV12-4 and TRBJ1-4; TRBD1 matches at 10 bases. V dropped 8 bases and J dropped 4; count of bases not matched to a gene: 7. This CDR3 spans 15 amino acids. The CDR3: CASSATGGGNEKLFF. The CDR3 DNA is TGTGCCAGCTCTGCGACAGGGGGCGGTAATGAAAAACTGTTTTTT.

This clonotype was observed many times. This chain joins TRBV18 and TRBJ2-7, with 10 bases matching TRBD1. V lost 4 bases and J lost 12; bases outside the gene matches: 6. CDR1 is KGHSH and CDR2 is LQKENI in the germline V gene. This CDR3 is 12 amino acids long. The CDR3 region is CASSLADRGLYF. In DNA, the CDR3 is TGTGCCAGCTCACTAGCCGACAGGGGGCTGTACTTC.

Relative to its sample, this clonotype is medium-sized. This sequence joins TRBV10-1 and TRBJ2-2; D gene unclear. Trimming left V 3 bases short and J 1 base short, with 6 bases between. CDR1 and CDR2 from the germline V gene are WNHNN and SYGVQD (reference sequence). The CDR3 sequence is 14 residues long. As DNA, the CDR3 is TGCGCCAGCAGTGATACAAGGAACACCGGGGAGCTGTTTTTT. Its translation: CASSDTRNTGELFF.

This chain uses TRBV29-1 with TRBJ2-1; D unresolved. Germline V gives CDR1 SQVTM, CDR2 ANQGSEA. Trimming took off 8 bases at V and 0 bases at J, with 11 bases between the two ends. The CDR3 extends over 13 amino acids. CDR3 bases: TGCAGCTTCATCGTAGGCTCCTACAATGAGCAGTTCTTC. It yields the protein CSFIVGSYNEQFF.

This clonotype was detected ten times or more. The chain joins TRBV15 to TRBJ1-6; no clear D gene. V was pared by 0 bases and J by 13 bases, with 13 bases between. CDR3 length: 14 amino acids. Germline values: CDR1 LNHNV, CDR2 YYDKDF (reference sequence). The DNA of the CDR3 is TGTGCCACCAGCAGAGATAAGCCAGCTTGGCCCCTCCACTTT. It translates to CATSRDKPAWPLHF.

Many counts were recorded for this clonotype. V is TRBV2 and J is TRBJ1-2; D possibly corresponds to TRBD1 (5 bases). CDR1 is SNHLY and CDR2 is FYNNEI in the germline V gene. Trimming cost V 0 bases and J 4 bases, with 15 bases left between them. The CDR3 is 16 amino acids. The CDR3 loop reads CASSEALDGARYGYTF. For the CDR3, the DNA is TGTGCCAGCAGTGAAGCGCTCGACGGGGCTCGCTATGGCTACACCTTC.

The chain recombines TRBV7-8 with TRBJ2-2; D is perhaps TRBD2 (5 bases). Between the trimmed V and J ends, which lost 6 bases and 4 bases, there was a span of 21 bases. Germline V gene lookup returns CDR1 SGHVS and CDR2 FQNEAQ. The CDR3 sequence is 17 residues long. CDR3 bases: TGTGCCAGCAGGACCGGGGAGCCATCCTCGGTCACCGGGGAGCTGTTTTTT. Residues: CASRTGEPSSVTGELFF.

Concerning this clonotype: Because the CDR3's place on the DNA is in doubt, the DNA is left out and the CDR3 is given as listed by TCRdb. The chain employs TRBV7-8 and TRBJ1-2. CDR1 is SGHVS and CDR2 is FQNEAQ in the germline V gene. From its first to its last residue, the CDR3 has 12 amino acids. The chain's CDR3 is CASSLDPYGCTF.

Worth noting for this clonotype: This could be a read error, since a much larger clone is one nucleotide away. The chain employs TRBV7-3 and TRBJ2-2; 9 nucleotides agree with TRBD2. The length of the CDR3 is 14 residues. CDR1 SGHTA and CDR2 FQGTGA come from the germline V gene. With 5 bases clipped from V and 6 bases from J, the junction kept 4 bases outside the gene matches. CDR3 DNA sequence: TGTGCCAGCAGCCCGGGACTAGCATCCGGGGAGCTGTTTTTT. Translation: CASSPGLASGELFF.

This clonotype was seen a few times. This chain links TRBV29-1 with TRBJ2-4; 12 bases map to TRBD1. Trimming cost V 2 bases and J 6 bases; bases outside gene matches: 20. Germline V lookup: CDR1 SQVTM, CDR2 ANQGSEA. This CDR3 has 20 amino acids. This chain's CDR3 is CSVEPPIYSAGTGGLNIQYF. The CDR3 region has the DNA TGCAGCGTTGAACCCCCCATTTATTCTGCCGGGACAGGGGGCCTAAACATTCAGTACTTC.

This clonotype was found many times. The DNA for the CDR3 is TGTGCCAGCAGTGGTGCGGGAGTAATCGGGGAGCTGTTTTTT. Its translation: CASSGAGVIGELFF. The J gene is TRBJ2-2, the V gene TRBV25-1; 7 nucleotides line up with TRBD2. Germline trimming cut 4 bases from V and 7 bases from J; bases unmatched to any gene: 6. The germline V gene has CDR1 MGHDK and CDR2 SYGVNS. This CDR3 is built from 14 residues.

This clonotype appeared many times. The chain joins TRBV12-3 or TRBV12-4 to TRBJ1-5; TRBD1 might be the D (6 bases). The CDR3 contains 14 residues. The V and J ends lost 2 bases and 7 bases respectively, with 12 bases between them. DNA of the CDR3: TGTGCCAGCAGTTTATCAGGGGTCCGACAGCCCCAGCATTTT. This gives the protein CASSLSGVRQPQHF.

To note about this clonotype: Germline and junction disagree at one end, which may indicate a read error. The chain has TRBV7-7 and TRBJ2-6, with D possibly being TRBD1 (6 bases). Germline loops: CDR1 SSHAT, CDR2 FNYEAQ (reference sequence). The CDR3 has 16 amino acids. The CDR3 DNA follows: TGTGCTAGCAGCCCACACATTGGACAGGGGGCCAACGTCCTGACTTTC. This gives the protein CASSPHIGQGANVLTF.